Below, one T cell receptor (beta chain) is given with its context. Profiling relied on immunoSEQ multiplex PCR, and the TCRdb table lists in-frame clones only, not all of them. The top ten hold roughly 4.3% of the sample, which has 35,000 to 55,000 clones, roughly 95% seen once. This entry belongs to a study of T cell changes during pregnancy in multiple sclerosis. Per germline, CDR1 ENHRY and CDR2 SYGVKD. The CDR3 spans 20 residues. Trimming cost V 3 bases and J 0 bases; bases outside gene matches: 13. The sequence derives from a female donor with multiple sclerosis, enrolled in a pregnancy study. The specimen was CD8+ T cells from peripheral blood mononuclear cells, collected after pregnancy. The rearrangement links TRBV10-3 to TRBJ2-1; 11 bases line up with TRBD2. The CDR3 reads CAISESRLASGRPSYNEQFF. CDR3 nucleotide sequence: TGTGCCATCAGTGAAAGTAGGTTGGCTAGCGGGAGGCCCTCCTACAATGAGCAGTTCTTC.